This is a list of T cell receptor beta chains from one sample in a study of identical twins. TCRdb reprocessed the 5' RACE reads via MiXCR and lists one record per CDR3 protein. The table records hundreds of thousands of distinct CDR3 sequences, 15% to 20% of them present only once. These data were likewise used in another study, on T cells expressing NK-cell markers.

The sample consisted of PBMCs. All receptors come from a woman younger than 35 in good health. Each CDR3 is given with its conserved first and last residue. The D gene is left open where the match is weak. The listing skips clone size in some rows; elsewhere it reads once, few, many or a size class.

-	TRBJ2-7	TRBV3-1	-	TGTGCCAGCAGCCAAGGAGCTAGCGAGAGCTACGAGCAGTACTTC	CASSQGASESYEQYF
few	TRBJ1-2	TRBV6-1	TRBD1	TGTGCCAGCAGTGAGGGACAGCTCTATGGCTACACCTTC	CASSEGQLYGYTF
-	TRBJ1-5	TRBV7-9	-	TGTGCCATCAGCAGTATCGGTCAGCCCCAGCATTTT	CAISSIGQPQHF
many	TRBJ1-1	TRBV5-1	-	TGCGCCAGCAGCCCCCCCCGACAGGACACTGAAGCTTTCTTT	CASSPPRQDTEAFF
-	TRBJ2-1	TRBV12-3/TRBV12-4	-	TGTGCCAGCAGTTTATCTGACGGGAGTCATTCCTTC	CASSLSDGSHSF
-	TRBJ2-2	TRBV20-1	TRBD2	TGCAGTGCTAGACGAGGGACTAGCGGGAAGGGGGAGCTGTTTTTT	CSARRGTSGKGELFF
few	TRBJ2-1	TRBV20-1	-	TGCAGTGCTACAAGATCGGTGCGGAATGAGCAGTTCTTC	CSATRSVRNEQFF
-	TRBJ2-1	TRBV5-6	-	TGTGCCAGCAGCTTGGGGATGGAGCAGTTCTTC	CASSLGMEQFF
-	TRBJ2-1	TRBV5-1	-	TGCGCCAGCAGCTTGGACCCGACGGCCTACAATGAGCAGTTCTTC	CASSLDPTAYNEQFF
-	TRBJ2-7	TRBV29-1	-	TGCAGCGCCTTGGACAGTGCCTACGAGCAGTACTTC	CSALDSAYEQYF
few	TRBJ2-1	TRBV5-1	TRBD2	TGCGCCAGCAGCTTCACTAGCGAAAACAATGAGCAGTTCTTC	CASSFTSENNEQFF
-	TRBJ2-3	TRBV7-2	TRBD2	TGTGCCAGCAGCTTATTGGGTAGCGGGAATGCAGATACGCAGTATTTT	CASSLLGSGNADTQYF
-	TRBJ1-2	TRBV29-1	-	TGCAGCGCGGAAGACAACAAGTATGGCTACACCTTC	CSAEDNKYGYTF
-	TRBJ2-1	TRBV9	-	TGTGCCAGCAGCGTAGCGGTAGGTCGGGGTGCTAGCCGGGATGAGCAGTTCTTC	CASSVAVGRGASRDEQFF
-	TRBJ2-5	TRBV12-3/TRBV12-4	TRBD1	TGTGCCAGCAGGCCGGGACAGGGGGCGCGGAAGACCCAGTACTTC	CASRPGQGARKTQYF
-	TRBJ1-5	TRBV23-1	TRBD1	TGCGCCAGCAGTCAAATGATCAGGGGGAGCAATCAGCCCCAGCATTTT	CASSQMIRGSNQPQHF
few	TRBJ2-5	TRBV20-1	TRBD2	TGCAGTGCTAGAGATGAAGGACTAGCAAGCCAAGAGACCCAGTACTTC	CSARDEGLASQETQYF
many	TRBJ2-3	TRBV10-3	-	TGTGCCATCAGTGATGGTACAGATACGCAGTATTTT	CAISDGTDTQYF
few	TRBJ1-6	TRBV6-4	-	TGTGCCAGCAGTGGCCTGGGTGGACCCCTCCACTTT	CASSGLGGPLHF
-	TRBJ2-7	TRBV6-5	-	TGTGCCAGCAGTTACTCGAAAGACTACGAGCAGTACTTC	CASSYSKDYEQYF
-	TRBJ2-3	TRBV7-9	-	TGTGCCAGCAGCCGGCGGGACAGAGGAGATACGCAGTATTTT	CASSRRDRGDTQYF
few	TRBJ1-1	TRBV14	-	TGTGCCAGCAGCGCCAGGACCACTGAAGCTTTCTTT	CASSARTTEAFF
-	TRBJ2-1	TRBV4-3	-	TGCGCCAGCAGCCAAGTGACCGGCAAGGAGCAGTTCTTC	CASSQVTGKEQFF
few	TRBJ2-3	TRBV12-3/TRBV12-4	-	TGTGCCAGCAGTAACCGACAGGGAGGGCCACTTACAGATACGCAGTATTTT	CASSNRQGGPLTDTQYF
-	TRBJ2-5	TRBV12-3/TRBV12-4	-	TGTGCCAGCGCACGACAGCTACTCGGCGAGACCCAGTACTTC	CASARQLLGETQYF
-	TRBJ1-6	TRBV5-1	TRBD1	TGCGCCAGCAGCACCGGACAGGATAATTCACCCCTCCACTTT	CASSTGQDNSPLHF
few	TRBJ2-1	TRBV19	-	TGTGCCAGTAGTAAGGGGAGTATAATGTTCAATGAGCAGTTCTTC	CASSKGSIMFNEQFF